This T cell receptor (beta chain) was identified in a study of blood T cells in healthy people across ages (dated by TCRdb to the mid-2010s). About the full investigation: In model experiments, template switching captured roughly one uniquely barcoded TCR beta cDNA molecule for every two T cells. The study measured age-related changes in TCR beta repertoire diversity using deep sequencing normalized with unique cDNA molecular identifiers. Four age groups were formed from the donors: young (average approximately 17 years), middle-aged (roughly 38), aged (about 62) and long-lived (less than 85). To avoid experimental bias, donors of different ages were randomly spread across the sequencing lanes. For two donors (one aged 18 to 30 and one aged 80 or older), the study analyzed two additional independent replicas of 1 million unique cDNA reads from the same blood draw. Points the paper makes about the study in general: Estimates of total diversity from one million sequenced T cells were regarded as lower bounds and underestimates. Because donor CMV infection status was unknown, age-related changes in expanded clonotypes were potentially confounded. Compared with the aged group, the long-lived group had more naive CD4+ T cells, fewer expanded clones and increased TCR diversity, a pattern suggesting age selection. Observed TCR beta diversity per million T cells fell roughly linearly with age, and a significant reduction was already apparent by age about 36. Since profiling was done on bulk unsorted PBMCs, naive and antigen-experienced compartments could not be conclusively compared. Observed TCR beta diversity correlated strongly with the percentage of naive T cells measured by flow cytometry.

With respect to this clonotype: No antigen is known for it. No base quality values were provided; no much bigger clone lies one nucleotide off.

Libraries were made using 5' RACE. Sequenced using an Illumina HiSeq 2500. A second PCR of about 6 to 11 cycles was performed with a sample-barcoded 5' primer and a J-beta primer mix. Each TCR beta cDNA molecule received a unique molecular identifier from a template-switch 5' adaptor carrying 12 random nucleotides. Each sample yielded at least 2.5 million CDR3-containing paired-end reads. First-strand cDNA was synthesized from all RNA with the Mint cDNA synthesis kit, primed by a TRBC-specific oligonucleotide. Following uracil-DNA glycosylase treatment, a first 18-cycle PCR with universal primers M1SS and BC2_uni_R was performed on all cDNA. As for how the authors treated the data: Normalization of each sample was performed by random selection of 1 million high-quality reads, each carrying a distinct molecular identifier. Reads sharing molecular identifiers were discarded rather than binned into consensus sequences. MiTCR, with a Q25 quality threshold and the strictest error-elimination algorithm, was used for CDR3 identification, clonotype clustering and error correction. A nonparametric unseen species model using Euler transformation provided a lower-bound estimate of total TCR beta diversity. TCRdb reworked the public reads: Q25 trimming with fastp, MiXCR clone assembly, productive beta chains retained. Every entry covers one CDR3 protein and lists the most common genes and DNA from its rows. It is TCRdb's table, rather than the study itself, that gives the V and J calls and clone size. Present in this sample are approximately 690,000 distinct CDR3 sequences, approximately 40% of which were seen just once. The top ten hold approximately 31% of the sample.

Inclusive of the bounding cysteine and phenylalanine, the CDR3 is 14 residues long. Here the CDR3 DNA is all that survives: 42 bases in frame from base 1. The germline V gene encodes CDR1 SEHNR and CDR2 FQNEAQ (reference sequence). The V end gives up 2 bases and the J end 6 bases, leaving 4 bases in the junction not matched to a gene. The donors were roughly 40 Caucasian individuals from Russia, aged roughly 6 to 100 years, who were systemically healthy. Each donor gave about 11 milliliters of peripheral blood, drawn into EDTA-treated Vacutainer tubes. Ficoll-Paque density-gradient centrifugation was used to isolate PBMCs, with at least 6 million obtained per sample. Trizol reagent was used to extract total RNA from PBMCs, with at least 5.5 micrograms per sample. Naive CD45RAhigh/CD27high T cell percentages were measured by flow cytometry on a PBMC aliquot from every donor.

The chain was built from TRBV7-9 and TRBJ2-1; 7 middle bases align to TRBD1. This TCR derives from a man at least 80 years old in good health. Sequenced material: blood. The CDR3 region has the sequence CASSLTTGTNEQFF. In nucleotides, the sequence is TGTGCCAGCAGCTTAACGACAGGGACCAATGAGCAGTTCTTC.